The clone carrying this T cell receptor beta chain has a handful of counts. The sample originates from a study of blood T cell repertoires in COVID-19. Background on the study: Researchers got acute and convalescent COVID-19 samples from the United States, Italy and Spain.

CDR1 and CDR2 from the germline V gene are SGDLS and YYNGEE. V shed 0 bases and J shed 6 bases, with 15 bases lying between them. CDR3 size: 15 residues. Participant ages covered roughly 18 to 89 years across 24 US areas. Recovered status in Cohort 3 required two negative PCRs, clearance, or symptom resolution. Per the original data handling: It was from reference gene primer amplification that nucleated cell counts were estimated. Some clones are missing from TCRdb's copy, which holds only in-frame ones; the method was immunoSEQ multiplex PCR. The V and J calls and clone size were taken over from that table, and D and trimming were inferred from the DNA. Among a few hundred thousand clones, around 86% were seen once, and the ten largest hold approximately 5.4%.

This chain uses TRBV9 with TRBJ1-1; D is uncertain. The TCR was taken from a woman between 45 and 65 years old who had recovered from COVID-19. Material: PBMCs or T cells enriched from blood (not recorded which). CDR3 in DNA: TGTGCCAGCAGCGTAGCCGGGAATGGGAGGTCTGAAGCTTTCTTT. Translation gives CASSVAGNGRSEAFF. The full variable domain, with the rest looked up from reference TRBV9 and TRBJ1-1, is DSGVTQTPKHLITATGQRVTLRCSPRSGDLSVYWYQQSLDQGLQFLIQYYNGEERAKGNILERFSAQQFPDLHSELNLSSLELGDSALYFCASSVAGNGRSEAFFGQGTRLTVV.